Given below is one TCR beta chain in context. CDR1 and CDR2 from the germline V gene are MNHNY and SVGAGI (reference sequence). The CDR3 is 13 residues long. Trimming cost V 0 bases and J 7 bases, with 7 bases left between them. The data originate from a study of blood T cell repertoires in COVID-19. Using immunoSEQ multiplex PCR, the repertoire was profiled, and TCRdb retains in-frame clones only, with some absent. The repertoire has more than 70,000 clones, roughly 80% of them found once; the top ten carry just over 35%. This rearrangement joins TRBV6-6 to TRBJ1-5, with D hard to call. The clonotype was recovered from a woman aged 70 to 79 with acute or convalescent COVID-19. The specimen was peripheral blood. This CDR3 reads CASSYSGTQPQHF. Here the CDR3 DNA reads TGTGCCAGCAGTTACTCGGGCACACAGCCCCAGCATTTT.